Presented here are 18 T cell receptor beta chains from one specimen sequenced in a study of T cells after somatic rescue of genetic block. Libraries were prepared by immunoSEQ multiplex PCR; TCRdb keeps only in-frame clonotypes and omits some of them. The sample holds some 70,000 clones, under 95% seen once. Sequencing was carried out using peripheral blood mononuclear cells (PBMCs). These receptors all come from a man between 25 and 39 years old.

As to this clone: This sample includes further DNA sequences coding for the same CDR3. The DNA of the CDR3 is TGTGCCAGCAGTGAGGCCACAAGGCCTACCTCCTACGAGCAGTACTTC. Its protein is CASSEATRPTSYEQYF. The J gene is TRBJ2-7, the V gene TRBV2; D is ambiguous. Germline CDR1 and CDR2: SNHLY and FYNNEI. There are 16 residues in the CDR3. V lost 3 bases, J lost 0 bases, and 15 bases lay in between.

This chain uses TRBV14 with TRBJ2-5; 8 nucleotides align to TRBD2. The CDR3 sequence is 16 residues long. With 3 bases clipped from V and 2 bases from J, the junction kept 8 bases outside the gene matches. Per the germline V gene, CDR1 is SGHDN and CDR2 is FVKESK. The CDR3 DNA is TGTGCCAGCAGCCACCTGAGCGGGAGAGGACAAGAGACCCAGTACTTC. Amino acid sequence: CASSHLSGRGQETQYF.

The CDR3 sequence is CASSYGRNTGELFF. CDR3 DNA sequence: TGTGCCAGCAGCTATGGACGGAACACCGGGGAGCTGTTTTTT. The chain employs TRBV7-6 and TRBJ2-2, with D unresolved. Trimming removed 4 bases from V and 1 base from J, with 7 bases in between. This CDR3 has 14 amino acids. Germline values: CDR1 SGHVS, CDR2 FNYEAQ.

V is TRBV7-3 and J is TRBJ2-2; the match to TRBD2 covers 11 bases. This CDR3 is built from 16 residues. CDR1 SGHTA and CDR2 FQGTGA come from the germline V gene. The J segment lost 5 bases and the V segment lost 5 bases, leaving 7 bases of the junction unmatched. CDR3 in DNA: TGTGCCAGCAGCCCGACTAGCGGGGTTTTGACCGGGGAGCTGTTTTTT. Protein sequence: CASSPTSGVLTGELFF.

The rearrangement uses TRBV19 and TRBJ2-5; tentatively, D is TRBD1 (5 bases). The germline CDR1 and CDR2 sequences are LNHDA and SQIVND (reference sequence). The V end lost 4 bases, the J end lost 2 bases, and 14 bases lay between the germline ends. The CDR3 is 15 amino acids. For the CDR3, the DNA is TGTGCCAGTAGTAACCCAGATACAGGACAAGAGACCCAGTACTTC. Protein product: CASSNPDTGQETQYF.

The chain combines TRBV6-5 with TRBJ2-7; D not certain. The CDR3 sequence is 14 residues long. V was trimmed by 5 bases and J by 5 bases, leaving 16 bases between them. Germline V gene data show CDR1 as MNHEY and CDR2 as SVGAGI. For the CDR3, the DNA is TGTGCCAGCAGTCACCCGAGAAATGCGCACGAGCAGTACTTC. Residues: CASSHPRNAHEQYF.

The chain recombines TRBV7-2 with TRBJ2-1; a weak D match, TRBD1 (6 bases). Per the germline V gene, CDR1 is SGHTA and CDR2 is FQGNSA. Trimming pared 5 bases from V and 2 bases from J, leaving 13 bases between. The CDR3 is 15 residues long. CDR3: CASSTDWTAYNEQFF. CDR3 DNA sequence: TGTGCCAGCAGCACTGACTGGACAGCCTACAATGAGCAGTTCTTC.

Notes on this clone: The DNA is left out, because the CDR3 cannot be placed on it with certainty; the CDR3 is given as TCRdb lists it. The chain recombines TRBV7-8 with TRBJ2-7; the D segment call TRBD1 is taken from the table without a DNA check. Germline lookup yields CDR1 SGHVS and CDR2 FQNEAQ. The CDR3 has 16 amino acids, counting both end residues. CDR3 amino acids: CASSFGSGQGVHEQYF.

The V gene is TRBV7-9, the J gene TRBJ1-1, with D tentatively TRBD1 (5 bases). The CDR3 loop spans 15 amino acids. V was shortened by 1 base and J by 5 bases, with 14 bases between the two germline ends. Looked up from germline, CDR1 is SEHNR and CDR2 is FQNEAQ (reference sequence). CDR3 DNA: TGTGCCAGCAGCTTAGGGTTGCGTCCAGGGACTGAAGCTTTCTTT. It is translated as CASSLGLRPGTEAFF. The variable domain in full, with the rest retrieved from reference TRBV7-9 and TRBJ1-1, is DTGVSQNPRHKITKRGQNVTFRCDPISEHNRLYWYRQTLGQGPEFLTYFQNEAQLEKSRLLSDRFSAERPKGSFSTLEIQRTEQGDSAMYLCASSLGLRPGTEAFFGQGTRLTVV.

The chain employs TRBV5-4 and TRBJ1-1; 9 bases are shared with TRBD1. V dropped 4 bases and J dropped 0; count of bases not matched to a gene: 13. The CDR3 sequence is 18 residues long. CDR1 and CDR2 (germline): SGHNT, YYREEE (reference sequence). CDR3 nucleotides: TGTGCCAGCAGCAACCGACAGGGGGGATGGCAGATGAACACTGAAGCTTTCTTT. This sequence encodes CASSNRQGGWQMNTEAFF.

The chain joins TRBV6-1 to TRBJ2-6; D is uncertain. V was cut by 2 bases and J by 4 bases, with 9 bases left in between. This CDR3 has 15 residues. The germline CDR1 and CDR2 sequences are MNHNS and SASEGT. This chain's CDR3 is CASSEPHSGANVLTF. DNA of the CDR3: TGTGCCAGCAGTGAACCCCACTCCGGGGCCAACGTCCTGACTTTC.

The CDR3 sequence: CASSERWAQETQYF. The CDR3 region has the DNA TGTGCCAGCAGTGAAAGGTGGGCCCAAGAGACCCAGTACTTC. This chain uses TRBV6-1 with TRBJ2-5; D unresolved. The CDR3 contains 14 residues. V was shortened by 2 bases and J by 1 base, with 8 bases between the two germline ends. CDR1 and CDR2 (germline): MNHNS, SASEGT.

V and J are TRBV2 and TRBJ1-3; a possible D gene is TRBD1 (5 bases). CDR1 is SNHLY, CDR2 FYNNEI, per germline. Trimming removed 3 bases from V and 0 bases from J, with 9 bases in between. The CDR3 is made up of 15 amino acids. For the CDR3, the DNA is TGTGCCAGCAGTGACGAGGGGTTCTCTGGAAACACCATATATTTT. Translated, it gives CASSDEGFSGNTIYF.

This chain connects TRBV9 to TRBJ2-2; a possible D gene is TRBD2 (6 bases). The germline CDR1 and CDR2 sequences are SGDLS and YYNGEE. The V and J ends lost 4 bases and 2 bases respectively, with 18 bases between them. The CDR3 length is 17 residues. DNA of the CDR3: TGTGCCAGCAGCATACCCTGGAGGGGCGGAAACACCGGGGAGCTGTTTTTT. This gives the protein CASSIPWRGGNTGELFF.

V and J are TRBV19 and TRBJ2-5, with D perhaps given as TRBD1 or TRBD2 (7 bases each). The CDR3 extends over 18 amino acids. V lost 5 bases and J 0 bases, leaving 22 bases between the germline ends. Germline loops: CDR1 LNHDA, CDR2 SQIVND (reference sequence). CDR3 in DNA: TGTGCCAGTAGTCGAGGGAGGGGGCGGGCTCTTGACCAAGAGACCCAGTACTTC. This sequence encodes CASSRGRGRALDQETQYF.

This clone has just one count. J is TRBJ1-1 and V is TRBV27; D may be TRBD1 (6 bases). V gave up 6 bases and J gave up 7 bases, with 18 bases separating them. This CDR3 is built from 14 residues. The germline gives CDR1 MNHEY, CDR2 SMNVEV (reference sequence). The CDR3 reads CASSFSRGGVEAFF. The CDR3 nucleotides are TGTGCCAGCAGCTTCAGTCGGGGGGGCGTTGAAGCTTTCTTT.

As to this clone: Other nucleotide sequences from this sample produce the same CDR3. The rearrangement uses TRBV29-1 and TRBJ1-1; D unresolved. Trimming took 2 bases from V and 2 from J, leaving 3 bases between them. Germline-derived CDR1 and CDR2 are SQVTM and ANQGSEA. CDR3 length: 11 residues. The CDR3 loop is CSVEFNTEAFF. DNA for the CDR3: TGCAGCGTTGAATTTAACACTGAAGCTTTCTTT. Variable domain in full (rest from reference TRBV29-1 and TRBJ1-1): SAVISQKPSRDICQRGTSLTIQCQVDSQVTMMFWYRQQPGQSLTLIATANQGSEATYESGFVIDKFPISRPNLTFSTLTVSNMSPEDSSIYLCSVEFNTEAFFGQGTRLTVV.

This chain links TRBV18 with TRBJ1-2; D remains ambiguous. Germline CDR1 is KGHSH and CDR2 is LQKENI. The ends were cut back, 1 base at V and 4 bases at J, with 10 bases in the middle. The CDR3 consists of 14 residues. The CDR3 DNA is TGTGCCAGCTCACCACTTGAGGGCGGCTATGGCTACACCTTC. It encodes CASSPLEGGYGYTF.